The present TCR beta chain was sequenced within a study of shared clonotypes between healthy human individuals. Whole-study context: Each donor had three CD4 naive, three CD4 memory, two CD8 naive and one CD8 memory plate.

TCRdb's table, derived via immunoSEQ multiplex PCR, lists solely in-frame clones and lacks some. The sample yields 2 million to 2.5 million clones, around 93% seen once. In germline, CDR1 is SGDLS, CDR2 YYNGEE. This CDR3 has 16 amino acids. With 4 bases clipped from V and 2 bases from J, the junction kept 8 bases outside the gene matches. This chain uses TRBV9 with TRBJ2-5, with 10 bases aligning to TRBD2. Input material: naive CD4+ T cells from PBMCs. Noted subset: CD45RA+ positively selected. This clonotype was sampled from a man younger than 35 in good health. Some clones in this sample may be carry-over from other donors' samples. The CDR3 is CASSPRRTSGQETQYF. The CDR3 DNA reads as TGTGCCAGCAGCCCGAGGCGGACTAGCGGACAAGAGACCCAGTACTTC.